The subject of this entry is one T cell receptor (beta chain). This entry comes from a study of blood T cell repertoires in COVID-19. CDR1 is PRHDT, CDR2 FYEKMQ, per germline (reference sequence). V shed 3 bases, J shed 2 bases, and the junction held 2 bases outside the gene matches. The length of the CDR3 is 14 residues. The data were produced by immunoSEQ multiplex PCR, yet TCRdb's version contains in-frame clones alone and is incomplete. Of over 300,000 clones listed, roughly 85% are singletons. This sequence joins TRBV13 and TRBJ2-5; the match to TRBD2 covers 8 bases. The receptor was isolated from a woman under 40 who had recovered from COVID-19. Source material: PBMCs or T cells enriched from blood (not recorded which). The CDR3 DNA sequence: TGTGCCAGCAGCTTCTCGGGGGGGCAAGAGACCCAGTACTTC. Translation: CASSFSGGQETQYF.